This entry features one TCR beta chain sequence. What it binds is not known. The source of the sample is a study of shared clonotypes between healthy human individuals. At the level of the study: The composition of the donors was two women and a few men aged 18 to 49.

As defined, naive CD8 cells were CD45RO-negative and positively selected for CCR7, with terminally differentiated effector memory CD45RA+ cells excluded. Per germline, CDR1 SQVTM and CDR2 ANQGSEA. The V gene lost 7 bases and the J gene lost 0 bases, with 12 bases spanning the gap. This CDR3 has 13 residues. Genomic DNA (from each subset) was split evenly across several immunoSEQ plates. Sequencing used immunoSEQ multiplex PCR; TCRdb keeps in-frame clones, though not all of them. The table records around 1.9 million clones, around 95% of them present only once. General observations from the study: The naive CD4 repertoires of several donors were compared, and around 5% of clonotypes were shared. Limited genetic and exposure-history diversity came from having few donors.

The sequenced sample consisted of naive CD8+ T cells from PBMCs. The sequence was obtained from a man between 18 and 29 years old in good health. Some clones in this sample may be carry-over from other donors' samples. The chain combines TRBV29-1 with TRBJ1-2; no firm D call. Here the CDR3 reads CSATESPNYGYTF. Here the CDR3 DNA reads TGCAGCGCAACGGAGTCACCTAACTATGGCTACACCTTC.